This entry describes one TCR beta chain. Antigen specificity is unknown. TCRdb re-derived calls from the reads in MiXCR, one entry per CDR3 protein. In the table there are hundreds of thousands of distinct CDR3 sequences, 20% to 30% of which are singletons. The CDR3 covers 15 residues. The germline CDR1 and CDR2 sequences are SGHDN and FVKESK. V was clipped by 1 base and J by 10 bases, with 17 bases between them. The data originate from a study of T cell repertoires in cytomegalovirus infection. Background on the study: Evidence of both CMV infection and a matching HLA type came from public TCR beta signatures. General observations from the study: Within the response measured ex vivo, HLA-C-restricted CMV-specific TCR beta clonotypes were dominant. Individuals carrying CMV plus the relevant HLA were identified by cumulative frequency of public TCR beta families.

The sequence came from a human donor in good health (CMV status not recorded). Some clones in this sample may be carry-over from other donors' samples. Sequencing used CD8+ T cells from PBMCs. The V gene is TRBV14, the J gene TRBJ2-1; D is unclear. The DNA of the CDR3 is TGTGCCAGCAGCCAAGTCATGACTGATTGGGGAGAGCAGTTCTTC. Protein: CASSQVMTDWGEQFF.